This TCR beta chain was documented in a study of T-cell memory formation after mild COVID-19. Study summary: Largely, TCR clusters stayed within a single donor. Study-wide results and limits: Clones contracting over day 15 to 85 were CD4/CD8 balanced, with later expanders leaning CD4+. Within pre-infection memory, some responding clones were found, suggesting cross-reactive memory joined. Of the contracting clones, CD4+ ones lay mainly in CM and EM, and CD8+ ones in EMRA.

TCRdb re-derived calls from the 5' RACE reads in MiXCR, one entry per CDR3 protein. The sample contains about 300,000 distinct CDR3 sequences, 19% of which appear only once. The length of the CDR3 is 14 residues. Deletions cut 1 base from V and 4 bases from J, with 10 bases between. CDR1 and CDR2 from the germline V gene are SGHRS and YFSETQ. This clonotype has a handful of counts. Its specificity is not known. The receptor comes from a man between 18 and 29 years old who had mild COVID-19 (a few samples of this study predate the infection). Cell type and time point are not known. This rearrangement joins TRBV5-1 to TRBJ2-3; D ambiguous. Material: PBMCs or a T cell subset sorted from them (not recorded which). Written as DNA, the CDR3 is TGCGCCAGCAGCTTGACCTCGAAAGCAGATACGCAGTATTTT. This codes for CASSLTSKADTQYF.